A selection of T cell receptor beta chains follows, all from one sample in a study of immune heterogeneity within non-small cell lung tumors. TCRdb reanalysed the multiplex PCR reads using MiXCR and keeps one entry per CDR3 protein. The sample includes some 10,000 distinct CDR3 sequences, roughly 26% seen only once; the top ten take 13%. Material for sequencing was lung tumor tissue. These TCRs come from a man aged 50 to 59 with non-small cell lung cancer. Each CDR3 is given with its conserved first and last residue. D genes are given only for firm matches. A clone size is listed for some rows: how often the clone was seen (once, few, many), or a class if it is expanded.

CDR3 protein: CASSRNRGAGELFF; CDR3 DNA: TGCGCCAGCAGCAGGAACAGAGGGGCCGGGGAGCTGTTTTTT; clone size: few; J gene: TRBJ2-2; D gene: -; V gene: TRBV5-1
CDR3 protein: CASKRGGSTDTQYF; CDR3 DNA: TGTGCCAGTAAACGGGGGGGAAGCACAGATACGCAGTATTTT; clone size: -; J gene: TRBJ2-3; D gene: TRBD2; V gene: TRBV19
CDR3 protein: CASSRLMTPYEQYF; CDR3 DNA: TGTGCCAGCAGCCGACTCATGACCCCCTACGAGCAGTACTTC; clone size: -; J gene: TRBJ2-7; D gene: -; V gene: TRBV3-1
CDR3 protein: CASSQGLAGQETQYF; CDR3 DNA: TGTGCCAGCAGCCAAGGACTAGCGGGGCAAGAGACCCAGTACTTC; clone size: few; J gene: TRBJ2-5; D gene: TRBD2; V gene: TRBV4-2
CDR3 protein: CASSPRHTQDYNEQFF; CDR3 DNA: TGTGCCAGCAGCCCAAGACACACGCAGGATTACAATGAGCAGTTCTTC; clone size: -; J gene: TRBJ2-1; D gene: -; V gene: TRBV13
CDR3 protein: CASSLVRGNQPQHF; CDR3 DNA: TGTGCCAGCAGTTTAGTCCGTGGGAATCAGCCCCAGCATTTT; clone size: -; J gene: TRBJ1-5; D gene: -; V gene: TRBV28
CDR3 protein: CASSLGVLKGTEAFF; CDR3 DNA: TGCGCCAGCAGCTTGGGGGTACTGAAGGGCACTGAAGCTTTCTTT; clone size: few; J gene: TRBJ1-1; D gene: -; V gene: TRBV5-1
CDR3 protein: CACSRAGNQPQHF; CDR3 DNA: TGTGCCTGCTCAAGGGCAGGGAATCAGCCCCAGCATTTT; clone size: many; J gene: TRBJ1-5; D gene: -; V gene: TRBV30
CDR3 protein: CAISESSGSNTEAFF; CDR3 DNA: TGTGCCATCAGTGAGTCTTCAGGGAGTAACACTGAAGCTTTCTTT; clone size: hyperexpanded; J gene: TRBJ1-1; D gene: -; V gene: TRBV10-3
CDR3 protein: CSARPSFSGSLDEQYF; CDR3 DNA: TGCAGTGCTAGGCCCTCCTTTAGCGGGAGTCTCGACGAGCAGTACTTC; clone size: few; J gene: TRBJ2-7; D gene: TRBD2; V gene: TRBV20-1
CDR3 protein: CATSVTGAGAGELFF; CDR3 DNA: TGTGCCACCAGTGTTACGGGGGCCGGGGCCGGGGAGCTGTTTTTT; clone size: medium-sized; J gene: TRBJ2-2; D gene: -; V gene: TRBV24-1
CDR3 protein: CASRSITGDSYNSPLHF; CDR3 DNA: TGTGCCAGCAGAAGTATTACAGGGGATTCCTATAATTCACCCCTCCACTTT; clone size: many; J gene: TRBJ1-6; D gene: TRBD1; V gene: TRBV2
CDR3 protein: CASQGEQRGNTIYF; CDR3 DNA: TGTGCCAGCCAGGGGGAGCAAAGAGGAAACACCATATATTTT; clone size: -; J gene: TRBJ1-3; D gene: TRBD1; V gene: TRBV30
CDR3 protein: CATSETDRFLYGYTF; CDR3 DNA: TGTGCCACCAGTGAAACGGACAGGTTCCTTTATGGCTATACCTTC; clone size: -; J gene: TRBJ1-2; D gene: TRBD1; V gene: TRBV24-1
CDR3 protein: CASSFQQGNEQFF; CDR3 DNA: TGTGCCAGCAGCTTTCAACAGGGGAATGAGCAGTTCTTC; clone size: many; J gene: TRBJ2-1; D gene: TRBD1; V gene: TRBV7-2
CDR3 protein: CASSSRGGNQPQHF; CDR3 DNA: TGTGCCAGCAGCTCGAGGGGGGGCAATCAGCCCCAGCATTTT; clone size: -; J gene: TRBJ1-5; D gene: -; V gene: TRBV7-8
CDR3 protein: CASSRDGNQPQHF; CDR3 DNA: TGTGCCAGCAGTAGGGATGGCAATCAGCCCCAGCATTTT; clone size: many; J gene: TRBJ1-5; D gene: -; V gene: TRBV6-1
CDR3 protein: CASSPRDRIYEQYF; CDR3 DNA: TGTGCCAGCAGCCCCCGGGACAGGATATACGAGCAGTACTTC; clone size: -; J gene: TRBJ2-7; D gene: TRBD1; V gene: TRBV6-8
CDR3 protein: CASSFRGGETQYF; CDR3 DNA: TGTGCCAGCAGTTTCCGGGGCGGGGAGACCCAGTACTTC; clone size: -; J gene: TRBJ2-5; D gene: -; V gene: TRBV12-3/TRBV12-4
CDR3 protein: CASSEDYQETQYF; CDR3 DNA: TGCGCCAGCAGTGAGGACTATCAAGAGACCCAGTACTTC; clone size: -; J gene: TRBJ2-5; D gene: -; V gene: TRBV10-1
CDR3 protein: CASSTPAAWLYEQYF; CDR3 DNA: TGTGCCAGCAGCACCCCAGCGGCCTGGCTCTACGAGCAGTACTTC; clone size: -; J gene: TRBJ2-7; D gene: -; V gene: TRBV28
CDR3 protein: CSVPGTGFLDNTGELFF; CDR3 DNA: TGCAGCGTGCCCGGGACAGGGTTCCTCGATAACACCGGGGAGCTGTTTTTT; clone size: few; J gene: TRBJ2-2; D gene: TRBD1; V gene: TRBV29-1
CDR3 protein: CPSSVGQDPVQETQYF; CDR3 DNA: TGTCCCAGCAGCGTAGGCCAGGACCCTGTCCAAGAGACCCAGTACTTC; clone size: -; J gene: TRBJ2-5; D gene: -; V gene: TRBV9
CDR3 protein: CASSQQMNTEAFF; CDR3 DNA: TGTGCCAGTAGTCAACAGATGAACACTGAAGCTTTCTTT; clone size: few; J gene: TRBJ1-1; D gene: -; V gene: TRBV19
CDR3 protein: CSSGTYTQYF; CDR3 DNA: TGCAGTTCAGGCACATATACGCAGTATTTT; clone size: -; J gene: TRBJ2-3; D gene: -; V gene: TRBV20-1
CDR3 protein: CASRGAGTSGRPVSYEQYF; CDR3 DNA: TGTGCCAGCAGAGGAGCCGGGACTAGCGGGAGGCCGGTGTCCTACGAGCAGTACTTC; clone size: many; J gene: TRBJ2-7; D gene: TRBD2; V gene: TRBV6-1
CDR3 protein: CATSRPGQVGGNQPQHF; CDR3 DNA: TGTGCCACCAGCAGACCTGGACAGGTTGGGGGCAATCAGCCCCAGCATTTT; clone size: -; J gene: TRBJ1-5; D gene: TRBD1; V gene: TRBV15
CDR3 protein: CSARDLLGLATDTQYF; CDR3 DNA: TGCAGTGCTAGAGATCTGTTGGGATTGGCCACAGATACGCAGTATTTT; clone size: few; J gene: TRBJ2-3; D gene: -; V gene: TRBV20-1
CDR3 protein: CASSVQGGNGYTF; CDR3 DNA: TGCGCCAGCAGCGTACAGGGGGGGAATGGCTACACCTTC; clone size: many; J gene: TRBJ1-2; D gene: TRBD1; V gene: TRBV5-1
CDR3 protein: CASSLDSGENTGELFF; CDR3 DNA: TGTGCCAGCAGTTTAGACAGCGGGGAGAACACCGGGGAGCTGTTTTTT; clone size: many; J gene: TRBJ2-2; D gene: TRBD2; V gene: TRBV12-3/TRBV12-4
CDR3 protein: CAWSVNQQPQHF; CDR3 DNA: TGTGCCTGGAGTGTGAATCAGCAGCCCCAGCATTTT; clone size: medium-sized; J gene: TRBJ1-5; D gene: -; V gene: TRBV30
CDR3 protein: CASSAARTSGSNEQFF; CDR3 DNA: TGCGCCAGCAGCGCTGCCAGGACTAGCGGGAGCAATGAGCAGTTCTTC; clone size: many; J gene: TRBJ2-1; D gene: TRBD2; V gene: TRBV4-1
CDR3 protein: CASSRGPENTEAFF; CDR3 DNA: TGTGCCAGCAGCAGGGGGCCGGAGAACACTGAAGCTTTCTTT; clone size: many; J gene: TRBJ1-1; D gene: TRBD1; V gene: TRBV6-1
CDR3 protein: CASKEGTNYGYTF; CDR3 DNA: TGTGCCAGCAAGGAGGGTACTAACTATGGCTACACCTTC; clone size: medium-sized; J gene: TRBJ1-2; D gene: -; V gene: TRBV6-1
CDR3 protein: CASSYSGGTGGNSPLHF; CDR3 DNA: TGTGCCAGCAGTTACTCGGGGGGGACAGGGGGGAATTCACCCCTCCACTTT; clone size: many; J gene: TRBJ1-6; D gene: TRBD1; V gene: TRBV6-6
CDR3 protein: CASSERDRASPLHF; CDR3 DNA: TGTGCCAGCAGTGAGAGGGACAGGGCATCACCCCTCCACTTT; clone size: medium-sized; J gene: TRBJ1-6; D gene: TRBD1; V gene: TRBV2
CDR3 protein: CASNRQGRTNEKLFF; CDR3 DNA: TGTGCCAGCAATAGACAGGGAAGGACTAATGAAAAACTGTTTTTT; clone size: many; J gene: TRBJ1-4; D gene: TRBD1; V gene: TRBV2
CDR3 protein: CASSQAQRGGELFF; CDR3 DNA: TGTGCCAGCAGCCAAGCACAGCGGGGCGGGGAGCTGTTTTTT; clone size: -; J gene: TRBJ2-2; D gene: TRBD2; V gene: TRBV3-1
CDR3 protein: CASSLRQGRSNSPLHF; CDR3 DNA: TGTGCCAGCAGTTTAAGGCAGGGTAGGAGTAATTCACCCCTCCACTTT; clone size: many; J gene: TRBJ1-6; D gene: -; V gene: TRBV28
CDR3 protein: CASSSGAGKTGSIYNEQFF; CDR3 DNA: TGTGCCAGCAGTTCGGGGGCCGGGAAAACAGGGTCGATCTACAATGAGCAGTTCTTC; clone size: many; J gene: TRBJ2-1; D gene: -; V gene: TRBV28
CDR3 protein: CASSSGGLSGRGETQYF; CDR3 DNA: TGTGCCAGCAGTTCGGGGGGTTTAAGCGGGAGGGGAGAGACCCAGTACTTC; clone size: many; J gene: TRBJ2-5; D gene: TRBD2; V gene: TRBV28
CDR3 protein: CASSSPQGGNQPQHF; CDR3 DNA: TGTGCCAGCAGTTCGCCACAGGGAGGAAATCAGCCCCAGCATTTT; clone size: many; J gene: TRBJ1-5; D gene: -; V gene: TRBV12-3/TRBV12-4
CDR3 protein: CASRGDRGRSNEQYF; CDR3 DNA: TGTGCCAGCAGGGGGGACAGGGGGCGATCTAACGAGCAGTACTTC; clone size: medium-sized; J gene: TRBJ2-7; D gene: TRBD1; V gene: TRBV28
CDR3 protein: CASSPTPNSPLHF; CDR3 DNA: TGTGCCAGCAGCCCAACACCTAATTCACCCCTCCACTTT; clone size: medium-sized; J gene: TRBJ1-6; D gene: -; V gene: TRBV12-3/TRBV12-4